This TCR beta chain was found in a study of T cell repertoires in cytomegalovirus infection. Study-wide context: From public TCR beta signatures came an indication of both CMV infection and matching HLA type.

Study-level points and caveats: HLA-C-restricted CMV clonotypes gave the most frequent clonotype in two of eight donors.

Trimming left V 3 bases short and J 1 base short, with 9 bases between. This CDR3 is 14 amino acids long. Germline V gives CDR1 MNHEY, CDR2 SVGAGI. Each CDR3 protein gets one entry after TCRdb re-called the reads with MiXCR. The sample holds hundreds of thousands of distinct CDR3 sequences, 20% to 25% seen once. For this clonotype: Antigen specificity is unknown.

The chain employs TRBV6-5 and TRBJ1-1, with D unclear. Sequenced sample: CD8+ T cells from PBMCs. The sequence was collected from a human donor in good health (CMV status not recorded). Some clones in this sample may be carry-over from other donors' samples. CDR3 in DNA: TGTGCCAGCAGTTATAGTACAACGAACACTGAAGCTTTCTTT. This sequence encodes CASSYSTTNTEAFF.